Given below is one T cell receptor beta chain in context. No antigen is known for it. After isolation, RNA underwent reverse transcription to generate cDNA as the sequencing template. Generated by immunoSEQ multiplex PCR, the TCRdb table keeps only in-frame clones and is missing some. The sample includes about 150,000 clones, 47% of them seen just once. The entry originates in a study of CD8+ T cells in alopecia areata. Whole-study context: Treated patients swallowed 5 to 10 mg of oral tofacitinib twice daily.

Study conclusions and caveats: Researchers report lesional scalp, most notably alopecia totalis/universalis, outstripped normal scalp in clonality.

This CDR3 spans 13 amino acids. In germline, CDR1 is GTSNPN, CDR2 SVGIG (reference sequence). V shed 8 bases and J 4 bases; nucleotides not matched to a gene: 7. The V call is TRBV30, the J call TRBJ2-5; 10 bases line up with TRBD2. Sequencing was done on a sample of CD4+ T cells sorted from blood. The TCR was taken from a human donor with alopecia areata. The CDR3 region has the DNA TGTGCCGGGGTGACTAGCGGGCGAGAGACCCAGTACTTC. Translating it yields CAGVTSGRETQYF.